What follows are 23 T cell receptor beta chains derived from one specimen sequenced in a study of PD-1 blockade in classical Hodgkin lymphoma. Relapse was seen in all patients after autologous stem cell transplantation, and brentuximab vedotin exposure was variable. Libraries were prepared by immunoSEQ multiplex PCR; TCRdb keeps only in-frame clonotypes and omits some of them. The sample has around 40,000 clones, around 80% seen once. This specimen was peripheral blood mononuclear cells (PBMCs), taken at baseline. Source of these receptors: a human donor with classical Hodgkin lymphoma.

The rearrangement links TRBV4-3 to TRBJ2-5, with D uncertain. The CDR3 is made up of 15 amino acids. With 3 bases removed from V and 4 bases from J, the gap between germline ends came to 15 bases. Germline V lookup: CDR1 LGHNA, CDR2 YSLEER. The DNA of the CDR3 is TGCGCCAGCAGCCATCTACACCTGGTGGGAGAGACCCAGTACTTC. Residues: CASSHLHLVGETQYF.

The chain links TRBV14 to TRBJ1-1, with TRBD1 as a possible D gene (6 bases). CDR1 SGHDN and CDR2 FVKESK come from the germline V gene. The CDR3 spans 15 residues. Trimming shortened V by 4 bases and J by 1 base, and 13 bases separated the two germline ends. The CDR3: CASSLMTGGNTEAFF. CDR3 DNA: TGTGCCAGCAGCCTTATGACAGGTGGGAACACTGAAGCTTTCTTT. Drawing the rest from reference TRBV14 and TRBJ1-1, the complete variable domain is EAGVTQFPSHSVIEKGQTVTLRCDPISGHDNLYWYRRVMGKEIKFLLHFVKESKQDESGMPNNRFLAERTGGTYSTLKVQPAELEDSGVYFCASSLMTGGNTEAFFGQGTRLTVV.

V usage is TRBV29-1 and J usage is TRBJ2-7; 9 bases map to TRBD2. Germline CDR1 reads SQVTM; CDR2 reads ANQGSEA. The junction had 5 bases not matched to a gene; V was cut back by 3 bases and J by 2 bases. The CDR3 runs to 14 residues. The CDR3 bases are TGCAGCGTTGAGTTGCGGGAGGGAACCTACGAGCAGTACTTC. It specifies CSVELREGTYEQYF.

V is TRBV30 and J is TRBJ2-3, with TRBD2 matching over 7 bases. From germline, CDR1 is GTSNPN and CDR2 SVGIG (reference sequence). With 0 bases clipped from V and 2 bases from J, the junction kept 8 bases outside the gene matches. The CDR3 totals 16 residues. This CDR3 reads CAWSVRSSGVTDTQYF. CDR3 coding DNA: TGTGCCTGGAGTGTAAGGTCTAGCGGAGTCACAGATACGCAGTATTTT.

This clone was recorded many times. The V and J genes are TRBV6-1 and TRBJ2-7, with 8 bases lining up with TRBD1. CDR1 and CDR2 from the germline V gene are MNHNS and SASEGT. V lost 8 bases and J lost 6; bases outside the gene matches: 3. The CDR3 sequence is 11 residues long. DNA for the CDR3: TGTGCCAGCGGACAGGGTGGCGAGCAGTACTTC. Translation: CASGQGGEQYF.

The chain couples TRBV11-2 to TRBJ1-5; no clear D gene. CDR1 is SGHAT and CDR2 is FQNNGV in the germline V gene. This CDR3 has 15 amino acids. V was cut by 1 base and J by 1 base, with 8 bases left in between. CDR3 amino acids: CASSLGWGSNQPQHF. CDR3 sequence (DNA): TGTGCCAGCAGCTTAGGTTGGGGAAGCAATCAGCCCCAGCATTTT.

V usage is TRBV6-5 and J usage is TRBJ2-7; 7 bases fit TRBD1. V lost 7 bases and J lost 0; bases outside the gene matches: 9. In germline, CDR1 is MNHEY, CDR2 SVGAGI. The CDR3 contains 15 residues. The CDR3 nucleotides are TGTGCCAGCATGTTCGGACAGGACGGCTCCTACGAGCAGTACTTC. Encoded protein: CASMFGQDGSYEQYF.

This chain connects TRBV6-5 to TRBJ2-7; D is possibly TRBD1 (6 bases). The CDR3 consists of 13 residues. Germline V gene data show CDR1 as MNHEY and CDR2 as SVGAGI. Between the trimmed V and J ends, which lost 6 bases and 6 bases, there was a span of 15 bases. The CDR3 region is CASSEGGVGEQYF. For the CDR3, the DNA is TGTGCCAGCAGCGAAGGGGGTGTGGGCGAGCAGTACTTC.

The chain couples TRBV15 to TRBJ2-7, with D perhaps TRBD1 (5 bases). CDR1 is LNHNV and CDR2 is YYDKDF in the germline V gene (reference sequence). This CDR3 is 14 amino acids long. The germline V and J ends were trimmed by 2 bases and 3 bases, with 11 bases remaining between them. CDR3 DNA: TGTGCCACCAGCAGACCCGACAGCTACTACGAGCAGTACTTC. It encodes CATSRPDSYYEQYF.

The chain combines TRBV6-5 with TRBJ1-5; D remains ambiguous. The germline gives CDR1 MNHEY, CDR2 SVGAGI. The CDR3 length is 16 residues. V lost 0 bases, J lost 3 bases, and 12 bases lay in between. The CDR3 protein is CASSYSKRILNQPQHF. DNA for the CDR3: TGTGCCAGCAGTTACTCGAAACGGATTCTCAATCAGCCCCAGCATTTT.

The chain links TRBV12-5 to TRBJ2-2, with D perhaps matching TRBD1 or TRBD2 (6 bases each). This CDR3 contains 15 residues. Deletions cut 5 bases from V and 5 bases from J, with 15 bases between. Germline loops: CDR1 LGHNT, CDR2 FRNRAP. DNA of the CDR3: TGTGCTAGTGGTCTGGGGCTAGGGGGGACCGGGGAGCTGTTTTTT. It yields the protein CASGLGLGGTGELFF.

V and J are TRBV5-8 and TRBJ1-4; no clear D gene. The CDR3 is 13 amino acids. Per the germline V gene, CDR1 is SGHTS and CDR2 is YDEGEE. Trimming took 0 bases from V and 4 from J, leaving 4 bases between them. CDR3 bases: TGTGCCAGCAGCTTGGCCCGTAATGAAAAACTGTTTTTT. Its protein is CASSLARNEKLFF. Variable domain in full (rest from reference TRBV5-8 and TRBJ1-4): EAGVTQSPTHLIKTRGQQATLRCSPISGHTSVYWYQQALGLGLQFLLWYDEGEERNRGNFPPRFSGRQFPNYSSELNVNALELEDSALYLCASSLARNEKLFFGSGTQLSVL.

The CDR3 nucleotides are TGCGCCAGCAGCCCGATGACTAGGAACACAGATACGCAGTATTTT. It encodes CASSPMTRNTDTQYF. V is TRBV5-1 and J is TRBJ2-3, with TRBD2 as a possible D gene (6 bases). The CDR3 loop spans 15 amino acids. CDR1 is SGHRS, CDR2 YFSETQ, per germline. V lost 4 bases, J lost 2 bases, and 14 bases lay in between.

The chain links TRBV11-2 to TRBJ1-2; 7 nucleotides match TRBD1. The ends lost 5 bases at V and 4 bases at J; junction bases unmatched: 10. The CDR3 has 15 residues. The V gene's germline CDR1 is SGHAT and CDR2 FQNNGV. CDR3 DNA: TGTGCCAGCAGCCCCCAACGACAGGGTGGCTATGGCTACACCTTC. As protein: CASSPQRQGGYGYTF.

The CDR3 loop reads CASSLTSAQETQYF. The CDR3 region has the DNA TGCGCCAGCAGCTTGACTAGCGCCCAAGAGACCCAGTACTTC. The genes are TRBV5-1 and TRBJ2-5, with 7 bases fitting TRBD2. Germline V gene data show CDR1 as SGHRS and CDR2 as YFSETQ. The CDR3 consists of 14 residues. Trimming removed 1 base from V and 1 base from J; junction bases left unmatched: 1.

The chain recombines TRBV7-2 with TRBJ2-2; 8 bases map to TRBD1. The CDR3 loop spans 15 amino acids. CDR1 is SGHTA, CDR2 FQGNSA, per germline. V trimming: 4 bases; J trimming: 6 bases; junction bases outside the gene matches: 7. The CDR3 sequence: CASSSGQGEAGELFF. In DNA form, the CDR3 reads TGTGCCAGCAGCTCCGGACAGGGTGAAGCCGGGGAGCTGTTTTTT.

The CDR3 sequence: CASSQDEGWNEQFF. The CDR3 DNA sequence: TGTGCCAGCAGCCAAGATGAGGGGTGGAATGAGCAGTTCTTC. V and J are TRBV4-2 and TRBJ2-1; the D gene could be TRBD1 or TRBD2 (5 bases each). The CDR3 length is 14 residues. Trimming shortened V by 0 bases and J by 7 bases, and 10 bases separated the two germline ends. Germline CDR1 and CDR2: LGHNA and YNFKEQ.

A few counts support this clone. The chain is built from TRBV18 and TRBJ2-7; 7 bases are a match to TRBD1. CDR3 length: 13 amino acids. Germline V gives CDR1 KGHSH, CDR2 LQKENI. V gave up 7 bases and J gave up 4 bases; unmatched junction bases: 7. CDR3 in DNA: TGTGCCAGCTTCGCCGGACAGGCATACGAGCAGTACTTC. Its translation: CASFAGQAYEQYF.

This clone was found a few times. V gene TRBV6-5 combines with J gene TRBJ1-1; 7 bases fit TRBD1. The length of the CDR3 is 12 residues. The V gene end was trimmed by 5 bases and the J gene end by 5 bases; junction bases not matched to a gene: 2. The germline CDR1 and CDR2 sequences are MNHEY and SVGAGI. CDR3 in amino acids: CASSTGETEAFF. Written as DNA, the CDR3 is TGTGCCAGCAGTACAGGGGAAACTGAAGCTTTCTTT.

The CDR3: CASSRGQGLNTGELFF. CDR3 in DNA: TGCGCCAGCAGCCGAGGACAGGGGCTGAACACCGGGGAGCTGTTTTTT. V usage is TRBV4-3 and J usage is TRBJ2-2, with TRBD1 matching over 9 bases. The germline V gene has CDR1 LGHNA and CDR2 YSLEER. V gave up 4 bases and J gave up 1 base; unmatched junction bases: 4. This CDR3 is built from 16 residues.

This clone was found a few times. The V gene is TRBV21-1, the J gene TRBJ2-2; the DNA was not used to check the table's D call, TRBD2. TRBV21-1 is designated a pseudogene. The CDR3 is 15 amino acids. The chain's CDR3 is CARRTSGGFAGELFF. CDR3 nucleotides: TGTGCCCGCCGGACTAGCGGGGGCTTCGCCGGGGAGCTGTTTTTT.

This rearrangement joins TRBV19 to TRBJ1-2; tentatively, D is TRBD1 (5 bases). The V end lost 5 bases, the J end lost 5 bases, and 15 bases lay between the germline ends. The CDR3 consists of 14 residues. Germline CDR1 is LNHDA and CDR2 is SQIVND (reference sequence). The CDR3 DNA reads as TGTGCCAGTAGTCCTAAAGGGGACGGGTATGGCTACACCTTC. It encodes CASSPKGDGYGYTF.

The chain recombines TRBV18 with TRBJ2-5, with D possibly TRBD2 on 6 matching bases. CDR3 size: 13 residues. Looked up from germline, CDR1 is KGHSH and CDR2 is LQKENI. Trimming removed 2 bases at V and 5 bases at J, with 9 bases between. The CDR3 loop is CASSPSRGETQYF. DNA of the CDR3: TGTGCCAGCTCACCATCCCGGGGGGAGACCCAGTACTTC.